The 17 T cell receptor beta chains below come from one sample, sequenced in a study of cytomegalovirus exposure and HLA in healthy donors. Sequencing used immunoSEQ multiplex PCR; TCRdb keeps in-frame clones, though not all of them. The table records some 170,000 clones, roughly nine tenths of them present only once. Sequenced: PBMCs. The receptors here all came from a woman aged 18 to 35 in good health and CMV-seropositive.

The chain carries TRBV9 and TRBJ2-4; 11 nucleotides line up with TRBD1. Per the germline V gene, CDR1 is SGDLS and CDR2 is YYNGEE. The junction had 5 bases not matched to a gene; V was cut back by 4 bases and J by 8 bases. The CDR3 contains 14 residues. The CDR3 nucleotides read TGTGCCAGCAGCAAGCGGACAGGGGGCTACATTCAGTACTTC. It yields the protein CASSKRTGGYIQYF.

V gene TRBV28 combines with J gene TRBJ2-4; 11 bases agree with TRBD2. The V gene's germline CDR1 is MDHEN and CDR2 SYDVKM. This CDR3 spans 20 amino acids. V trimming: 6 bases; J trimming: 0 bases; junction bases outside the gene matches: 16. The CDR3 region has the DNA TGTGCCAGCAGACGTCCCCTTCTAGCGGGAGGTCCGCTAGCCAAAAACATTCAGTACTTC. This translates into CASRRPLLAGGPLAKNIQYF.

This rearrangement joins TRBV15 to TRBJ2-7, with 8 bases that match TRBD1. Germline assignment: CDR1 LNHNV and CDR2 YYDKDF (reference sequence). J lost 5 bases, V lost 4 bases, and 7 bases had no gene match. This CDR3 is built from 14 residues. The CDR3 is CATSKKSTGDEQYF. For the CDR3, the DNA is TGTGCCACCAGCAAAAAATCGACAGGGGACGAGCAGTACTTC.

In this sample, this clone turned up many times. The J gene is TRBJ2-7, the V gene TRBV4-2; D perhaps matches TRBD1 (6 bases). CDR3 size: 14 residues. Germline values: CDR1 LGHNA, CDR2 YNFKEQ. Trimming took 0 bases from V and 7 from J, leaving 13 bases between them. CDR3 coding DNA: TGTGCCAGCAGCCAAGATTTACAGGGCCGGGAGCAGTACTTC. It is translated as CASSQDLQGREQYF.

The rearrangement uses TRBV6-1 and TRBJ2-3; the match to TRBD2 covers 8 bases. The V and J ends lost 6 bases and 2 bases, in that order; junction bases with no gene match: 4. The germline V gene encodes CDR1 MNHNS and CDR2 SASEGT. The CDR3 has 14 residues. The CDR3: CASRIAGSTDTQYF. In DNA, the CDR3 is TGTGCCAGCAGGATAGCGGGATCCACAGATACGCAGTATTTT.

The chain uses TRBV6-1 and TRBJ2-3; 11 bases align to TRBD2. Germline V gives CDR1 MNHNS, CDR2 SASEGT. This CDR3 is 17 amino acids long. With V trimmed by 0 bases and J by 6 bases, 8 bases remained unmatched. CDR3 protein: CASSEAIASGRPDTQYF. The CDR3, as DNA: TGTGCCAGCAGTGAAGCGATTGCTAGCGGGAGGCCCGATACGCAGTATTTT.

The table lists this clone with a few counts. The CDR3 here is CASSGPGEASGRSAGELFF. The CDR3 DNA is TGTGCCAGCAGCGGACCGGGTGAGGCTAGCGGGAGGTCAGCCGGGGAGCTGTTTTTT. The genes are TRBV9 and TRBJ2-2, with 11 bases fitting TRBD2. This CDR3 has 19 residues. The V gene end was trimmed by 3 bases and the J gene end by 6 bases; junction bases not matched to a gene: 16. Germline V gives CDR1 SGDLS, CDR2 YYNGEE.

This sequence joins TRBV11-2 and TRBJ2-7; 12 positions match TRBD2. CDR1 SGHAT and CDR2 FQNNGV come from the germline V gene. CDR3 size: 15 residues. Germline trimming cut 5 bases from V and 0 bases from J; bases unmatched to any gene: 2. CDR3 sequence: CASSPGLAGSYEQYF. As DNA, the CDR3 is TGTGCCAGCAGCCCGGGACTAGCGGGCTCCTACGAGCAGTACTTC. Using reference TRBV11-2 and TRBJ2-7 for the parts outside the CDR3, the full variable domain is EAGVAQSPRYKIIEKRQSVAFWCNPISGHATLYWYQQILGQGPKLLIQFQNNGVVDDSQLPKDRFSAERLKGVDSTLKIQPAKLEDSAVYLCASSPGLAGSYEQYFGPGTRLTVT.

The rearrangement links TRBV12-1 to TRBJ2-3; the DNA was not used to check the table's D call, TRBD2. TRBV12-1 is a pseudogene. CDR3 length equals 17 residues. The CDR3 sequence: CASSLGVRSVVLDTQYF. The CDR3 region has the DNA TGTGCCAGCAGCCTCGGGGTGCGCAGTGTGGTTTTGGATACGCAGTATTTT.

In regard to this clone: No conserved phenylalanine or tryptophan is present at the end of the CDR3, so a read error is the likely explanation. Because the CDR3's place on the DNA is in doubt, the DNA is left out and the CDR3 is given as listed by TCRdb. The chain uses TRBV6-1 and TRBJ2-7; TRBD2, the D gene given by the table, was not confirmed from the DNA. 8 amino acids form the CDR3, both terminal residues included. Germline V gene lookup returns CDR1 MNHNS and CDR2 SASEGT. CDR3 protein: CASSESSG.

The chain uses TRBV2 and TRBJ1-1; D remains unclear. Germline V CDR1 and CDR2: SNHLY, FYNNEI. Trimming removed 1 base from V and 0 bases from J, with 6 bases in between. There are 14 residues in the CDR3. The CDR3 nucleotides read TGTGCCAGCAGTGAAGGGGCCTTGAACACTGAAGCTTTCTTT. As protein: CASSEGALNTEAFF. The full variable domain, in which reference TRBV2 and TRBJ1-1 provide the parts outside the CDR3, is EPEVTQTPSHQVTQMGQEVILRCVPISNHLYFYWYRQILGQKVEFLVSFYNNEISEKSEIFDDQFSVERPDGSNFTLKIRSTKLEDSAMYFCASSEGALNTEAFFGQGTRLTVV.

The gene calls are TRBV7-3 and TRBJ2-1; possibly TRBD2 for D (6 bases). There are 15 residues in the CDR3. The V gene lost 2 bases and the J gene lost 4 bases, with 12 bases spanning the gap. Per germline, CDR1 SGHTA and CDR2 FQGTGA. The DNA for the CDR3 is TGTGCCAGCAGCTTAGGACACGGGAGATACAATGAGCAGTTCTTC. Translation: CASSLGHGRYNEQFF.

V gene TRBV5-1 combines with J gene TRBJ2-2; 7 positions match TRBD2. V shed 5 bases, J shed 7 bases, and the junction held 11 bases outside the gene matches. This CDR3 has 15 amino acids. Germline CDR1 and CDR2: SGHRS and YFSETQ. The CDR3 loop reads CASRGGTPDGGELFF. The CDR3 region has the DNA TGCGCCAGCAGGGGGGGGACCCCGGATGGCGGGGAGCTGTTTTTT.

By its share, this clone is large. V usage is TRBV20-1 and J usage is TRBJ1-1; 7 bases match TRBD1. J gave up 14 bases and V 3 bases, and 9 bases lay outside the gene matches. This CDR3 has 11 amino acids. Germline loops: CDR1 DFQATT, CDR2 SNEGSKA (reference sequence). As DNA, the CDR3 is TGCAGTGCTAGGACCCCGGACAGGCCCTTCTTT. Protein: CSARTPDRPFF.

The chain has TRBV30 and TRBJ2-2; TRBD2 matches 7 bases. CDR3 size: 16 residues. V lost 0 bases to trimming and J lost 1 base; unmatched junction nucleotides: 5. CDR1 and CDR2 (germline): GTSNPN, SVGIG (reference sequence). The CDR3 protein is CAWSVGRGRNTGELFF. The CDR3 bases are TGTGCCTGGAGTGTGGGGAGGGGCCGGAACACCGGGGAGCTGTTTTTT.

This chain connects TRBV4-3 to TRBJ1-2; no reliable D call. This CDR3 region has 17 residues. V lost 0 bases and J lost 5, with 19 bases in between. CDR1 is LGHNA and CDR2 is YSLEER in the germline V gene. Written as DNA, the CDR3 is TGCGCCAGCAGCCAAGAAGGCCCCCGACAACCGGGGTATGGCTACACCTTC. Residues: CASSQEGPRQPGYGYTF.

V gene TRBV19 combines with J gene TRBJ2-2; 8 bases map to TRBD1. The germline gives CDR1 LNHDA, CDR2 SQIVND (reference sequence). Losses at the gene ends were 4 bases for V and 3 bases for J; bases not matched to a gene: 7. CDR3 size: 16 residues. CDR3 bases: TGTGCCAGTAGTACCTGGGACAGGAGCTACACCGGGGAGCTGTTTTTT. Protein: CASSTWDRSYTGELFF. Full variable domain (rest looked up from reference TRBV19 and TRBJ2-2): DGGITQSPKYLFRKEGQNVTLSCEQNLNHDAMYWYRQDPGQGLRLIYYSQIVNDFQKGDIAEGYSVSREKKESFPLTVTSAQKNPTAFYLCASSTWDRSYTGELFFGEGSRLTVL.